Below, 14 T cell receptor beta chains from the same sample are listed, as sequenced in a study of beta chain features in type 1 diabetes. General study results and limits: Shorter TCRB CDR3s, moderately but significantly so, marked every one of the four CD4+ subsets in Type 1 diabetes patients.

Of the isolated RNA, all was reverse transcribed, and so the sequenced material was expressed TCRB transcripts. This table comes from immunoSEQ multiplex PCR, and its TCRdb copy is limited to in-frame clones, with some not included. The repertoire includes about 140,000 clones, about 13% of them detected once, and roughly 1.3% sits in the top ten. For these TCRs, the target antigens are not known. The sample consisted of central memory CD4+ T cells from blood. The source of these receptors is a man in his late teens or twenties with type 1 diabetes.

DNA of the CDR3: TGTGCCAGCAGTGAAGTTAGTGGGATAAATAGCAATCAGCCCCAGCATTTT. Its protein product is CASSEVSGINSNQPQHF. The gene calls are TRBV2 and TRBJ1-5; D is uncertain. CDR1 is SNHLY, CDR2 FYNNEI, per germline. V dropped 1 base and J dropped 0 bases, with 13 bases sitting between them. CDR3 size: 17 residues.

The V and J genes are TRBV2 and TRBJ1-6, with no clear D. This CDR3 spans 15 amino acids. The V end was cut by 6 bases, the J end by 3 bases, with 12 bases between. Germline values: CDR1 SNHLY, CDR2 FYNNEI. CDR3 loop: CASSWQAGYNSPLHF. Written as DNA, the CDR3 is TGTGCCAGCAGCTGGCAGGCCGGCTATAATTCACCCCTCCACTTT.

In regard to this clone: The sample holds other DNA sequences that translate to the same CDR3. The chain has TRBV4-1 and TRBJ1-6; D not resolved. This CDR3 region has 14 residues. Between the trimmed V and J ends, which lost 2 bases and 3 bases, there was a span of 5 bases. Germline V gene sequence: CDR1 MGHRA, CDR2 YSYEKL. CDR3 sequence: CASSQRDYNSPLHF. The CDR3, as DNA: TGCGCCAGCAGCCAAAGGGACTATAATTCACCCCTCCACTTT.

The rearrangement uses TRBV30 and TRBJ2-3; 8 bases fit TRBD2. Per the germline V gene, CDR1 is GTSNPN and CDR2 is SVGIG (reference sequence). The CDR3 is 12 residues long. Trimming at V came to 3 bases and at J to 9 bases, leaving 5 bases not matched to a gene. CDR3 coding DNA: TGTGCCTGGAGCGAACTAGCGGACACGCAGTATTTT. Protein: CAWSELADTQYF.

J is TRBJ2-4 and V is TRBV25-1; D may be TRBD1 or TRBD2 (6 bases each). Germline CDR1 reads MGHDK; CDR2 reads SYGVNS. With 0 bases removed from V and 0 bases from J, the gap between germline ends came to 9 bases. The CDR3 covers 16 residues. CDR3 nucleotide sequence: TGTGCCAGCAGTGAATACGGGGGCGGAGCCAAAAACATTCAGTACTTC. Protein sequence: CASSEYGGGAKNIQYF.

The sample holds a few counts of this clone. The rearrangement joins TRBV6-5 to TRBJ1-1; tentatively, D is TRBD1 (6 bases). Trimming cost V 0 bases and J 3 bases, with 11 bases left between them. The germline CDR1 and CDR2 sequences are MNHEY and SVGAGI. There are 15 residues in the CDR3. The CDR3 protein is CASSYSNRGDTEAFF. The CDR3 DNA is TGTGCCAGCAGTTACTCGAATAGGGGGGACACTGAAGCTTTCTTT.

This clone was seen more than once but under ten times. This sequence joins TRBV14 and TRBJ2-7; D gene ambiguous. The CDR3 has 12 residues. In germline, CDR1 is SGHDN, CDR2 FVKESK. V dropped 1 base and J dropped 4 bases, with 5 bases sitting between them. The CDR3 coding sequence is TGTGCCAGCAGCCAAGGGCCTTACGAGCAGTACTTC. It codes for CASSQGPYEQYF.

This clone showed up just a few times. CDR3 residues: CASSLDRGNTEAFF. DNA of the CDR3: TGTGCCAGCAGCTTGGACAGGGGGAACACTGAAGCTTTCTTT. The gene calls are TRBV7-2 and TRBJ1-1, with 9 bases identical to TRBD1. The CDR3 consists of 14 residues. Looked up from germline, CDR1 is SGHTA and CDR2 is FQGNSA. J gave up 1 base and V 3 bases, and 0 bases lay outside the gene matches.

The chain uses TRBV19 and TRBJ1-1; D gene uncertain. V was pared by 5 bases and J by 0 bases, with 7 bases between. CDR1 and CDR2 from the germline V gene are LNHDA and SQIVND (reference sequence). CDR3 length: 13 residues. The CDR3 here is CASSEVMNTEAFF. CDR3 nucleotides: TGTGCCAGTAGTGAGGTCATGAACACTGAAGCTTTCTTT.

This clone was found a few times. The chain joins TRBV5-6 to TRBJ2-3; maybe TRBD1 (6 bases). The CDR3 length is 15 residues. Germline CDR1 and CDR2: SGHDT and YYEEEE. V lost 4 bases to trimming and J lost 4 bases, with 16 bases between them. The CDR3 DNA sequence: TGTGCCAGCAGCCTTAGAACAGGGCAGGCAGATACGCAGTATTTT. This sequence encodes CASSLRTGQADTQYF.

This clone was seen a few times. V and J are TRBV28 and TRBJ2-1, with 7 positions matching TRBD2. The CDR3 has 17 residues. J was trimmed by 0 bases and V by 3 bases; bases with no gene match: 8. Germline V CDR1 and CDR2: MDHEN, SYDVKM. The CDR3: CASSLSLADLSYNEQFF. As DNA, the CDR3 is TGTGCCAGCAGTTTGTCTCTAGCGGACCTCTCCTACAATGAGCAGTTCTTC.

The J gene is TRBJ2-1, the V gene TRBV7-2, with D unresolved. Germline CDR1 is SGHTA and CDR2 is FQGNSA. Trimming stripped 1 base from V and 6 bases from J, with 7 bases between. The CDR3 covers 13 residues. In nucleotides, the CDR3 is TGTGCCAGCAGCTTAGACCGTCTCAATGAGCAGTTCTTC. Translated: CASSLDRLNEQFF.

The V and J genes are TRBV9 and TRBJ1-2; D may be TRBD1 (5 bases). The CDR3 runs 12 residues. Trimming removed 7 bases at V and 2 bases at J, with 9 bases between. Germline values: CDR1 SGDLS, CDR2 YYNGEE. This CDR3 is CASHRRNYGYTF. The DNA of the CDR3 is TGTGCCAGCCACAGGAGAAACTATGGCTACACCTTC.

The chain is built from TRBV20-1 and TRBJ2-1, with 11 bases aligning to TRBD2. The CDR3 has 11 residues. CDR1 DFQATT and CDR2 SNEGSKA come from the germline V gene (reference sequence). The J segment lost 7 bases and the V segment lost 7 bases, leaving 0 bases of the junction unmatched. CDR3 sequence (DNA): TGCAGTGGGACTAGCGGGAATGAGCAGTTCTTC. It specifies CSGTSGNEQFF.